This TCR beta chain was profiled in a study of blood T cell repertoires in COVID-19 (dated by TCRdb to 2020 to 2022). Turning to the overall study: Samples covering the acute and convalescent phases of COVID-19 were provided by collaborators in the United States, Italy and Spain. HLA class I and class II types, where available, came from metadata supplied by the sample provider rather than from assay-based typing. A de-identified subject ID, COVID-19 status, age in years and sex were almost always included in the sample metadata. Samples came from the ongoing ImmuneRACE study (first 160 participants) plus 1,254 subjects from 6 global collaborators. Subjects who had been exposed to COVID-19, were actively infected with it, or had recovered from it provided the deeply sampled blood TCRbeta repertoires that made up the dataset. A freely available public database, intended as a resource for researchers studying the immune response to SARS-CoV-2, is where the repertoires were released. The material from the prospective study consisted of cDNA or gDNA derived from T cells, B-cell-depleted T cells, or PBMCs. Points the paper makes about the study in general: Clinical and demographic metadata were provided uncurated, with the amount varying by source and participant.

From the germline V gene, CDR1 is SNHLY and CDR2 is FYNNEI. Taken from cysteine to phenylalanine, the CDR3 has 17 residues. The only DNA kept is the CDR3, 51 bases in frame from the first base. V has 3 bases trimmed and J has 4 bases trimmed; junction bases matching no gene number 11. The immunoSEQ Assay, a bias-controlled multiplex PCR, was used to amplify TCRbeta CDR3 regions from genomic DNA. The paper's processing steps were these. The number of nucleated cells in each sample was estimated by amplification of reference gene primers within the assay. To quantify the absolute abundance of each unique TCRbeta CDR3 rearrangement, sequence reads were collapsed and filtered. For each sample, productive Simpson clonality was calculated as the square root of Simpson's diversity index across productive rearrangements. The immuneACCESS repertoire file appears here via TCRdb, limited to in-frame rearrangements. These files lack a portion of the clones; in checked studies, under half of the deficit traces to unresolved V genes, and the cause of the others is not known. That table furnishes V, J and clone size, whereas the DNA furnished D and trimming. The sample table shows about 250,000 clones, and 75% to 90% are seen once. The ten largest clones represent about 6% of the sample.

In the prospective study, participants were about 18 to 89 years old, resided in 25 or so geographic areas of the United States, and were enrolled through a virtual design. To assign participants to cohorts, the prospective study relied on clinical history that participants themselves reported in a screening survey and a study questionnaire. In the prospective study, mobile phlebotomists collected whole blood, serum and a nasopharyngeal or oropharyngeal swab from each participant. Additional blood draws and questionnaires over an approximately 2-month period could optionally be provided by prospective study participants. Blood samples from the prospective study were shipped frozen or at room temperature prior to DNA extraction. On this clone: The clone's antigen remains unknown. Within one base of it there is no much larger clone, and no base qualities were kept.

The chain couples TRBV2 to TRBJ2-1; 8 of the junction bases match TRBD2. The sample consisted of PBMCs or T cells enriched from blood (not recorded which). This receptor was taken from a woman aged 30 to 39 with acute COVID-19. The CDR3 corresponds to CASSDYGVAGKYNEQFF. Read as DNA, the sequence is TGTGCCAGCAGTGATTATGGGGTAGCGGGGAAATACAATGAGCAGTTCTTC.